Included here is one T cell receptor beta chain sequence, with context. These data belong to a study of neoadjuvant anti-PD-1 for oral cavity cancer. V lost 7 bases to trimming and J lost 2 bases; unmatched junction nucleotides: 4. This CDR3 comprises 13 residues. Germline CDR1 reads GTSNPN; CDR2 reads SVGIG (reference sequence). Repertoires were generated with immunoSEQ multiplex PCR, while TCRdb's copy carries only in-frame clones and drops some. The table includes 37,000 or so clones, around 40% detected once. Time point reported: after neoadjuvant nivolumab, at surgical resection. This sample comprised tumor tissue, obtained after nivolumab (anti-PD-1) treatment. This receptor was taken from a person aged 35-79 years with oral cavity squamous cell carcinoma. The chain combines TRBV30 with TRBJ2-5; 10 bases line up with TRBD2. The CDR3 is CASSGREQETQYF. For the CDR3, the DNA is TGTGCCTCCAGCGGGAGGGAACAAGAGACCCAGTACTTC.